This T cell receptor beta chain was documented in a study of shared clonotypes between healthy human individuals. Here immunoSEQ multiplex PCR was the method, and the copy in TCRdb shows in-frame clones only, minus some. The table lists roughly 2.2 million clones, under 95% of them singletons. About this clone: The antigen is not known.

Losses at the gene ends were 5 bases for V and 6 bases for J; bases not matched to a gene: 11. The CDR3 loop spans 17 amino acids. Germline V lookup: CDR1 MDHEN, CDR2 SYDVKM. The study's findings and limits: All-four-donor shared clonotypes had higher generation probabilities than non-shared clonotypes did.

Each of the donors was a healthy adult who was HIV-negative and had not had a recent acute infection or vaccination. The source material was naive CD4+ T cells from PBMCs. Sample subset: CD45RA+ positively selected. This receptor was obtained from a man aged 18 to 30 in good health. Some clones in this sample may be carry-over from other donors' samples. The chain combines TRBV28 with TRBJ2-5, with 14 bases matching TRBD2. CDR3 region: CASSPSTSGRAGKTQYF. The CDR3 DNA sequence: TGTGCCAGCAGTCCATCGACTAGCGGGAGGGCCGGAAAGACCCAGTACTTC.